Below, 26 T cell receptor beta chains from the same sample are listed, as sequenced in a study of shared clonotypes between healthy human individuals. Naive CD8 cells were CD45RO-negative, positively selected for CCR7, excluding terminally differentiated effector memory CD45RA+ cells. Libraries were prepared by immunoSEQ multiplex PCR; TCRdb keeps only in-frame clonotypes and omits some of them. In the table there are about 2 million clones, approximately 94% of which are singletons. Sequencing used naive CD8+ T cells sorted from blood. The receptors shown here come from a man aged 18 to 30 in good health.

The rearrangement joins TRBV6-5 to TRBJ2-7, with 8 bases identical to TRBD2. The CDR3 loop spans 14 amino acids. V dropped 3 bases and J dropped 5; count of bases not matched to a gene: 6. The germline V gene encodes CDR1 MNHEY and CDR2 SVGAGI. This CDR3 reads CASSYVAGGNEQYF. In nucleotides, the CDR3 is TGTGCCAGCAGTTATGTGGCGGGGGGAAACGAGCAGTACTTC.

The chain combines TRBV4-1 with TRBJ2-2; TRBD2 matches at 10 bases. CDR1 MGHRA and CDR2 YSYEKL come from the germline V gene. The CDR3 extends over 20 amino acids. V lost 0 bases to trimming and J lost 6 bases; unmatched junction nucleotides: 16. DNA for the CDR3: TGCGCCAGCAGCCAAGAGTACCTAGCGGGAGAACTTTGGACCGCCGGGGAGCTGTTTTTT. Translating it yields CASSQEYLAGELWTAGELFF.

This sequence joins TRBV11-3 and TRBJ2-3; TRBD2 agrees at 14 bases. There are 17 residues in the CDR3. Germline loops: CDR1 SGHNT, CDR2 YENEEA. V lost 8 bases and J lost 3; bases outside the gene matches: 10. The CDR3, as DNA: TGTGCCAGCTCCGAACGGGGACTAGCGGGGGCAACAGATACGCAGTATTTT. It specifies CASSERGLAGATDTQYF.

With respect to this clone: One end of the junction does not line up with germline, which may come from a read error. CDR3 loop: CAWTEGLAGGGLFF. CDR3 DNA: TGTGCCTGGACCGAGGGGCTAGCGGGAGGGGGGCTGTTTTTT. The chain carries TRBV30 and TRBJ2-2, with 12 bases aligning to TRBD2. The length of the CDR3 is 14 residues. Germline V gene data show CDR1 as GTSNPN and CDR2 as SVGIG (reference sequence).

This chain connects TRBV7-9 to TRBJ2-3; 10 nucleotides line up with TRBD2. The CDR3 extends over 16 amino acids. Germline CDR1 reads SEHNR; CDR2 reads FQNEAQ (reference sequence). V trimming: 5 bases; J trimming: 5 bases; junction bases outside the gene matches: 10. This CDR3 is CASSPLSGGAGDTQYF. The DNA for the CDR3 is TGTGCCAGCAGCCCCCTCAGCGGGGGGGCTGGAGATACGCAGTATTTT.

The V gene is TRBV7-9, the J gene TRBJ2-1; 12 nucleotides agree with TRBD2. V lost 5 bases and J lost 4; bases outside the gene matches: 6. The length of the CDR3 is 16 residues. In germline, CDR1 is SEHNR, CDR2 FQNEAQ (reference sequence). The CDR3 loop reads CASSPLAGGDYNEQFF. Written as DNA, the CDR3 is TGTGCCAGCAGCCCCCTAGCGGGAGGGGATTACAATGAGCAGTTCTTC.

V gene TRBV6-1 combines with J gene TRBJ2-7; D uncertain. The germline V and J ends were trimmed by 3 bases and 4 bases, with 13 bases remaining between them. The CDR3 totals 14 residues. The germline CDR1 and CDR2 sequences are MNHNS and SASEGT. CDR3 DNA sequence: TGTGCCAGCAGTGAGTACCTAACGAATTACGAGCAGTACTTC. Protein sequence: CASSEYLTNYEQYF.

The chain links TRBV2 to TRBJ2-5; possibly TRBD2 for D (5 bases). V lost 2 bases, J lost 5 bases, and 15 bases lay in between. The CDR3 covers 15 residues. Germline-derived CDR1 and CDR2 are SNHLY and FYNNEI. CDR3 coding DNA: TGTGCCAGCAGTGAATGGGGATACACGGGGGAGACCCAGTACTTC. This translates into CASSEWGYTGETQYF.

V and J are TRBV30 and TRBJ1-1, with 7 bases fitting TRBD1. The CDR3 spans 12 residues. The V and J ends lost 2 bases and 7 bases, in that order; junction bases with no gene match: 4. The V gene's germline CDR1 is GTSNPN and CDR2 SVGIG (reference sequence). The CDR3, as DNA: TGTGCCTGGAGTCAGGGGGGTGGTGAAGCTTTCTTT. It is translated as CAWSQGGGEAFF.

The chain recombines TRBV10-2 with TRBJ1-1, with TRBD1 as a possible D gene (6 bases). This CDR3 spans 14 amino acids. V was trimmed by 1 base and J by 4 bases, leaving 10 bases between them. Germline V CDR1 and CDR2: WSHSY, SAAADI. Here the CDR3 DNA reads TGCGCCAGCAGTGAGTGGGGGGGGCCCACTGAAGCTTTCTTT. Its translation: CASSEWGGPTEAFF.

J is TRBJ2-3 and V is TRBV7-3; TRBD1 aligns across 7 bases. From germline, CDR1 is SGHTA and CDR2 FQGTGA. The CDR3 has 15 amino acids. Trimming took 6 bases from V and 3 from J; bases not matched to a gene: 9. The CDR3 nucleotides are TGTGCCAGCAGAGATGCTTCCAGGGGGACAGATACGCAGTATTTT. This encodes CASRDASRGTDTQYF.

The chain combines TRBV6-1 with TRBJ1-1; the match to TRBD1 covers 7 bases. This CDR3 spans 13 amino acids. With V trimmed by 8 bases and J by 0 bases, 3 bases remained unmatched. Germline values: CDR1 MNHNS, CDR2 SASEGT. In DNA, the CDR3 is TGTGCCAGCGGGGACAGAGTGAACACTGAAGCTTTCTTT. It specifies CASGDRVNTEAFF.

This CDR3 reads CASSFPPEAFF. For the CDR3, the DNA is TGTGCCAGCAGTTTCCCCCCCGAAGCTTTCTTT. V is TRBV28 and J is TRBJ1-1; D is unresolved. From germline, CDR1 is MDHEN and CDR2 SYDVKM. This CDR3 contains 11 residues. V was cut by 3 bases and J by 8 bases, with 7 bases left in between. The full variable domain, rest sourced from reference TRBV28 and TRBJ1-1, is DVKVTQSSRYLVKRTGEKVFLECVQDMDHENMFWYRQDPGLGLRLIYFSYDVKMKEKGDIPEGYSVSREKKERFSLILESASTNQTSMYLCASSFPPEAFFGQGTRLTVV.

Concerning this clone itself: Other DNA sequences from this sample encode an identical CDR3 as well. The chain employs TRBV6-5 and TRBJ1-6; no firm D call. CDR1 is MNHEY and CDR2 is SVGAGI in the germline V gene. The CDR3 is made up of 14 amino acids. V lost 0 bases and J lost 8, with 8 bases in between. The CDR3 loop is CASSYSEGHSPLHF. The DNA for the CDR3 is TGTGCCAGCAGTTACTCCGAGGGTCATTCACCCCTCCACTTT.

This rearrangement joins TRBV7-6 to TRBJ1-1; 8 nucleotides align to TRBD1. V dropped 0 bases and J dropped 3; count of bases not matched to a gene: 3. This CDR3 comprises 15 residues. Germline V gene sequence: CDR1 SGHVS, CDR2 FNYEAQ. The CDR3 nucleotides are TGTGCCAGCAGCTTAGCGCAGGGGGCAGACACTGAAGCTTTCTTT. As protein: CASSLAQGADTEAFF.

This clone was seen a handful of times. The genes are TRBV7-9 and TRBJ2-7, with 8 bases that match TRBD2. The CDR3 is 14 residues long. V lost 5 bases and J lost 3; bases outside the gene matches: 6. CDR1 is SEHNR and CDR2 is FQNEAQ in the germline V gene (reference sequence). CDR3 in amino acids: CASSQPGLDYEQYF. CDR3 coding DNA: TGTGCCAGCAGCCAGCCGGGACTAGACTACGAGCAGTACTTC. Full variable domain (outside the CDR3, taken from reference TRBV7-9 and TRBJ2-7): DTGVSQNPRHKITKRGQNVTFRCDPISEHNRLYWYRQTLGQGPEFLTYFQNEAQLEKSRLLSDRFSAERPKGSFSTLEIQRTEQGDSAMYLCASSQPGLDYEQYFGPGTRLTVT.

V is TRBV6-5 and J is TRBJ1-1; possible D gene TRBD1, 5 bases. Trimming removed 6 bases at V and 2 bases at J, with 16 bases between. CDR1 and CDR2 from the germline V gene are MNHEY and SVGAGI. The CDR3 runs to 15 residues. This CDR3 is CASRHDSGGNTEAFF. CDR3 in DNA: TGTGCCAGCAGGCATGACTCCGGGGGAAACACTGAAGCTTTCTTT.

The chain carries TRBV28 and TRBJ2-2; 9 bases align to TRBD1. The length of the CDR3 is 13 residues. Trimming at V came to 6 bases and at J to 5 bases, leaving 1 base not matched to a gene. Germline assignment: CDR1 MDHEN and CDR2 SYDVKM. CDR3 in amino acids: CASSGQGTGELFF. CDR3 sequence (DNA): TGTGCCAGCAGCGGACAGGGGACCGGGGAGCTGTTTTTT.

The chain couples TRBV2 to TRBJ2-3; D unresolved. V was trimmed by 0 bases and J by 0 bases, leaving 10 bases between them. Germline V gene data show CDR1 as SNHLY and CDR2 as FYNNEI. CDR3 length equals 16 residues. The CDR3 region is CASSEAVASSTDTQYF. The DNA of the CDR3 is TGTGCCAGCAGTGAAGCGGTGGCCTCTAGCACAGATACGCAGTATTTT. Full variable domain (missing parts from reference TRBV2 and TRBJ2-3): EPEVTQTPSHQVTQMGQEVILRCVPISNHLYFYWYRQILGQKVEFLVSFYNNEISEKSEIFDDQFSVERPDGSNFTLKIRSTKLEDSAMYFCASSEAVASSTDTQYFGPGTRLTVL.

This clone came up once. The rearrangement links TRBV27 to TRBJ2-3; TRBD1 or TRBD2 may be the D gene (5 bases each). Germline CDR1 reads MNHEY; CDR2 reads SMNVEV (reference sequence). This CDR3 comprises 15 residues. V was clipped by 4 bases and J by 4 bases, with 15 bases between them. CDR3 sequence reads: CASSSGTLAPDTQYF. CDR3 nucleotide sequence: TGTGCCAGCAGTTCCGGGACCCTTGCACCAGATACGCAGTATTTT.

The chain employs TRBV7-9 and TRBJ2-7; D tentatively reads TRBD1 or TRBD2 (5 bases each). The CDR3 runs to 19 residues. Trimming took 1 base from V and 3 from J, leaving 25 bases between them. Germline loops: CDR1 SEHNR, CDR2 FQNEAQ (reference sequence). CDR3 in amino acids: CASSLGGEGTARFGYEQYF. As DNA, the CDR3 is TGTGCCAGCAGCTTAGGAGGAGAAGGGACGGCCCGGTTCGGCTACGAGCAGTACTTC.

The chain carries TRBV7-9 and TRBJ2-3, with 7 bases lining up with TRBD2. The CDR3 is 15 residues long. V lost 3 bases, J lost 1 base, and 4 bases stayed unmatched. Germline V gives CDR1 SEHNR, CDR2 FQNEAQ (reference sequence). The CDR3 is CASSFPRGGTDTQYF. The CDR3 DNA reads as TGTGCCAGCAGCTTCCCCCGGGGGGGCACAGATACGCAGTATTTT.

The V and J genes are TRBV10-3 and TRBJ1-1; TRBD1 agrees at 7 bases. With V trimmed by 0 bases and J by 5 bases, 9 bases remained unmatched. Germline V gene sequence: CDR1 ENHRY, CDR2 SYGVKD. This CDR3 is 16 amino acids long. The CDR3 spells CAISESIPAGGTEAFF. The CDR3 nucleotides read TGTGCCATCAGTGAGTCGATCCCGGCAGGGGGGACTGAAGCTTTCTTT.

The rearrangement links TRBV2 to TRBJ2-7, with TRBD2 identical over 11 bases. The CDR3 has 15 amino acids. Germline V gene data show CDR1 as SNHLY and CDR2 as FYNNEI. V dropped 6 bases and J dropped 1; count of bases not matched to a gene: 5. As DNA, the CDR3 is TGTGCCAGCAGAGTGGGACTAGCGGATTCCTACGAGCAGTACTTC. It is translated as CASRVGLADSYEQYF.

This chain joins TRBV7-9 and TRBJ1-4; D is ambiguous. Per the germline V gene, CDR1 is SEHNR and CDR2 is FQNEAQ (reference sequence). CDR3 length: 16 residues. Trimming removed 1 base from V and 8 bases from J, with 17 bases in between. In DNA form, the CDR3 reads TGTGCCAGCAGCTTAGGCGGGGAGTCCGTGAACGAAAAACTGTTTTTT. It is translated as CASSLGGESVNEKLFF.

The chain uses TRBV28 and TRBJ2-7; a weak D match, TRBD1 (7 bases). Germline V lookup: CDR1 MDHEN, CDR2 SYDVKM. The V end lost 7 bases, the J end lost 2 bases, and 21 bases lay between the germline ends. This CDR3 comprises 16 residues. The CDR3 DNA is TGTGCCAGCACTACCTATCGACAGGGACTTACCTACGAGCAGTACTTC. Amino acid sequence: CASTTYRQGLTYEQYF.